The clone carrying this T cell receptor beta chain was counted at least ten times. Its antigen is unknown. Germline V CDR1 and CDR2: SGHTS, YDEGEE. Trimming at V came to 2 bases and at J to 4 bases, leaving 8 bases not matched to a gene. CDR3 size: 16 residues. This entry is derived from a study of regulatory T cells in long-lasting Graves disease. Findings of the study overall: TRBV28, TRBJ1-2 and TRBJ2-5 were segments that persistent disease favored. Lower TCR diversity was seen in persistent Graves' patients than in newly diagnosed ones. Persistent patients shared some 2,500 public clonotypes among themselves. Newly diagnosed patients shared fewer, at about a thousand.

Relying on iRepertoire HTBI primers and Arm-PCR of CDR3 regions, the team built TCR beta libraries. In the authors' methods: Samples jointly harbored 62 TRBV and more than eleven TRBJ segments. From the multiplex PCR reads, TCRdb called clonotypes with MiXCR, one entry per CDR3 protein. The V and J calls here are based on TCRdb, not the publication. In the table there are about 300,000 distinct CDR3 sequences, more than 15% of which are singletons. Stated time point: newly diagnosed GD, antithyroid drugs for less than 3 months. RNA from PBMCs was the source of the TCR library. This sequence joins TRBV5-8 and TRBJ1-2, with 10 bases identical to TRBD1. This receptor was obtained from a female donor with Graves disease. This sample comprised peripheral blood mononuclear cells (PBMCs), obtained at new diagnosis, from a patient treated with antithyroid drugs. The DNA of the CDR3 is TGTGCCAGCAGCTTACCGGGACAGGGGCCAGGCTATGGCTACACCTTC. Protein sequence: CASSLPGQGPGYGYTF.